Shown below are 26 T cell receptor beta chains from a single sample sequenced in a study of T cells in women clearing cervical HPV infection. Method: immunoSEQ multiplex PCR; TCRdb's copy keeps in-frame clones and lacks some. Its table records more than 20,000 clones. The specimen was blood buffy coat. The source is a woman between 18 and 75 years old with a cervical HPV16 infection that either progressed to CIN3+ or cleared (not recorded which).

The CDR3 sequence: CASSPDRVGQETQYF. The part of the CDR3 DNA that was read is TGCGCCAGCAGCCCAGACAGGGTGGGGCAAGAGACC. V gene TRBV5-1 combines with J gene TRBJ2-5; 7 bases align to TRBD1. The sequenced fragment ends 3 residues before the CDR3 boundary, so the rest is inferred from the germline J gene. This CDR3 is 15 amino acids long. In germline, CDR1 is SGHRS, CDR2 YFSETQ. The V gene end was trimmed by 4 bases and the J gene end by 2 bases; junction bases not matched to a gene: 8.

In regard to this clone: Sequencing ends 3 residues short of the CDR3 end; the germline J gene provides the rest. V and J are TRBV7-9 and TRBJ1-2, with D maybe TRBD1 (5 bases). CDR3 length equals 14 residues. Germline CDR1 reads SEHNR; CDR2 reads FQNEAQ (reference sequence). The V end was cut by 2 bases, the J end by 0 bases, with 7 bases between. CDR3 DNA (partial): TGTGCCAGCAGCTTAAGGGGCGCTAACTATGGC. Translating it yields CASSLRGANYG. The entire CDR3 is CASSLRGANYGYTF.

As regards this clone: Read coverage stops 3 residues before the CDR3 terminus; the germline J gene supplies the remainder. This chain connects TRBV28 to TRBJ1-2; TRBD1 matches at 8 bases. The CDR3 sequence is 16 residues long. The ends lost 3 bases at V and 5 bases at J; junction bases unmatched: 11. The germline gives CDR1 MDHEN, CDR2 SYDVKM. The CDR3 bases that were read are TGTGCCAGCAGTTTGGGGACAGGAGGTATGAGGTATGGC. This codes for CASSLGTGGMRYG. The CDR3 reads in full as CASSLGTGGMRYGYTF.

Of note for this clone: Read coverage stops 3 residues before the CDR3 terminus; the germline J gene supplies the remainder. The gene calls are TRBV10-2 and TRBJ2-2; TRBD2 agrees at 8 bases. Germline values: CDR1 WSHSY, CDR2 SAAADI. The junction had 5 bases not matched to a gene; V was cut back by 7 bases and J by 1 base. The CDR3 runs 15 residues. The CDR3 DNA, read in part, is TGCGCCAGCATACCGCGGGAGGTGAACACCGGGGAG. Its protein product is CASIPREVNTGE. The entire CDR3 protein reads CASIPREVNTGELFF.

In regard to this clone: The read finishes 3 residues shy of the CDR3 end, and the germline J gene is used to complete it. The chain joins TRBV2 to TRBJ1-2, with 7 nucleotides matching TRBD1. Germline-derived CDR1 and CDR2 are SNHLY and FYNNEI. The CDR3 sequence is 14 residues long. Partial CDR3 DNA: TGTGCCAGCAGCTTCAACAGGGGTGTTAGAGGC. This encodes CASSFNRGVRG. Given in full, the CDR3 is CASSFNRGVRGYTF.

The part of the CDR3 DNA that was read is TGCGCCAGCAGCTTGGGTGGCGGGAGTTACGAG. Residues: CASSLGGGSYE. The CDR3 in full is CASSLGGGSYEQYF. The chain couples TRBV5-1 to TRBJ2-7; 7 bases fit TRBD2. The sequenced fragment ends 3 residues before the CDR3 boundary, so the rest is inferred from the germline J gene. CDR3 length: 14 amino acids. J lost 4 bases, V lost 0 bases, and 4 bases had no gene match. Germline V CDR1 and CDR2: SGHRS, YFSETQ.

As for this clone: The DNA ends 3 residues before the CDR3 does, and the rest of the CDR3 is filled in from the germline J gene. The chain uses TRBV20-1 and TRBJ2-7; the match to TRBD2 covers 9 bases. The junction had 9 bases not matched to a gene; V was cut back by 6 bases and J by 6 bases. The CDR3 sequence is 13 residues long. Germline CDR1 and CDR2: DFQATT and SNEGSKA (reference sequence). The CDR3 bases that were read are TGCAGTGCATGGCTAGCGGGAATGGGCGAG. It translates to CSAWLAGMGE. The CDR3 in its entirety is CSAWLAGMGEQYF.

Points on this clone: The read terminates 3 residues ahead of where the CDR3 ends, so the germline J gene completes it. The chain couples TRBV3-1 (or the pseudogene TRBV3-2) to TRBJ2-5, with TRBD1 as a possible D gene (5 bases). Germline-derived CDR1 and CDR2 are LGHDT and YNNKEL (reference sequence). V was clipped by 1 base and J by 0 bases, with 15 bases between them. The CDR3 is 17 residues long. CDR3 DNA (partial): TGTGCCAGCAGCCAAGGTCCCTCGACAGAACACCAAGAGACC. This translates into CASSQGPSTEHQET. The CDR3 as a whole reads CASSQGPSTEHQETQYF.

On this clone: The read ends 3 residues early relative to the CDR3; the germline J gene fills the gap. The chain is built from TRBV15 and TRBJ2-6; D call uncertain. The CDR3 covers 16 residues. Trimming pared 1 base from V and 0 bases from J, leaving 7 bases between. In germline, CDR1 is LNHNV, CDR2 YYDKDF (reference sequence). The sequenced part of the CDR3 DNA is TGTGCCACCAGCAGAGCCGCTAGCTCTGGGGCCAACGTC. This translates into CATSRAASSGANV. Given in full, the CDR3 is CATSRAASSGANVLTF.

CDR3 bases read: TGCGCCAGCAGCCTGGCGCAGCGAGGGGACGAG. Encoded protein: CASSLAQRGDE. The whole CDR3 region reads CASSLAQRGDEQYF. The chain joins TRBV5-1 to TRBJ2-7; D may match TRBD1 or TRBD2 (5 bases each). The read falls 3 residues short of the CDR3 end, and the missing part is taken from the germline J gene. The length of the CDR3 is 14 residues. Germline CDR1 SGHRS, CDR2 YFSETQ. The V end lost 4 bases, the J end lost 5 bases, and 16 bases lay between the germline ends. The whole variable domain, remainder taken from reference TRBV5-1 and TRBJ2-7, is KAGVTQTPRYLIKTRGQQVTLSCSPISGHRSVSWYQQTPGQGLQFLFEYFSETQRNKGNFPGRFSGRQFSNSRSEMNVSTLELGDSALYLCASSLAQRGDEQYFGPGTRLTVT.

As concerns this clone: The read terminates 3 residues ahead of where the CDR3 ends, so the germline J gene completes it. V gene TRBV20-1 combines with J gene TRBJ2-1; 11 bases match TRBD2. V shed 4 bases and J 6 bases; nucleotides not matched to a gene: 14. The V gene's germline CDR1 is DFQATT and CDR2 SNEGSKA (reference sequence). The CDR3 has 17 residues. The sequenced CDR3 bases are TGCAGTGCTAATTCTAGGGGACTAGCGGCGATCGTCAATGAG. This translates into CSANSRGLAAIVNE. The full-length CDR3 reads as CSANSRGLAAIVNEQFF.

On this clone: The observed sequence ends 3 residues before the CDR3 terminus, with the missing tail filled in from the germline J gene. The sample has other DNA sequences that encode this CDR3 too. The J gene is TRBJ1-6, the V gene TRBV7-3, with a tentative D call TRBD1 (6 bases). CDR1 is SGHTA and CDR2 is FQGTGA in the germline V gene. The length of the CDR3 is 13 residues. Trimming cost V 2 bases and J 7 bases, with 6 bases left between them. CDR3 loop: CASSLGQNSPLHF. Partial CDR3 DNA: TGTGCCAGCAGCTTAGGACAGAATTCACCC.

Details on this clone: The CDR3 is cut off 3 residues early in the read; its end comes from the germline J gene. The chain joins TRBV19 to TRBJ2-1; TRBD1 is a possible D gene (5 bases). Germline V CDR1 and CDR2: LNHDA, SQIVND (reference sequence). Trimming stripped 5 bases from V and 8 bases from J, with 19 bases between. CDR3 length: 15 amino acids. The CDR3 region is CASSPRQGGGDEQFF. The part of the CDR3 DNA that was read is TGTGCCAGTAGTCCCCGCCAGGGTGGTGGGGATGAG.

As concerns this clone: Read sequence stops 3 residues before the CDR3 end, and the germline J gene provides the missing end. Other DNA sequences of this sample code for an identical CDR3. This chain joins TRBV20-1 and TRBJ2-7; 11 positions match TRBD2. V shed 6 bases and J 3 bases; nucleotides not matched to a gene: 10. The V gene's germline CDR1 is DFQATT and CDR2 SNEGSKA (reference sequence). The CDR3 has 15 amino acids. The CDR3 protein is CSAHRPGLADYEQYF. The CDR3 DNA, read in part, is TGCAGTGCCCACCGACCGGGACTAGCGGACTACGAG.

About this clone: The CDR3 is cut off 3 residues early in the read; its end comes from the germline J gene. This chain connects TRBV5-1 to TRBJ2-3; D is unresolved. This CDR3 has 14 amino acids. Germline CDR1 and CDR2: SGHRS and YFSETQ. V was shortened by 1 base and J by 0 bases, with 6 bases between the two germline ends. The covered CDR3 bases are TGCGCCAGCAGCTTGACACAGAGCACAGATACG. As protein: CASSLTQSTDT. The CDR3, in full, reads CASSLTQSTDTQYF.

Remarks on this clone: The CDR3 end lies 3 residues beyond the end of the read and is filled in from the germline J gene. The chain employs TRBV7-6 and TRBJ2-3; D gene unclear. CDR1 is SGHVS, CDR2 FNYEAQ, per germline. The CDR3 has 12 residues. The germline V and J ends were trimmed by 5 bases and 6 bases, with 9 bases remaining between them. The part of the CDR3 DNA that was read is TGTGCCAGCAGCCTCTTTGGCGATACG. It translates to CASSLFGDT. The full CDR3 protein is CASSLFGDTQYF.

A word on this clone: The CDR3 end is not reached by the read, which stops 3 residues before it; the germline J gene fills it in. The gene calls are TRBV19 and TRBJ1-5, with TRBD1 as a possible D gene (5 bases). This CDR3 comprises 15 residues. Germline loops: CDR1 LNHDA, CDR2 SQIVND (reference sequence). V lost 5 bases and J 2 bases, leaving 13 bases between the germline ends. CDR3 protein: CASSLGAQGNQPQHF. Incomplete CDR3 DNA: TGTGCCAGTAGTCTTGGGGCGCAGGGCAATCAGCCC.

A remark on this clone: The CDR3 is cut off 3 residues early in the read; its end comes from the germline J gene. This chain links TRBV5-1 with TRBJ2-5, with D perhaps matching TRBD1 (6 bases). Trimming stripped 1 base from V and 5 bases from J, with 12 bases between. The CDR3 runs 14 residues. CDR1 SGHRS and CDR2 YFSETQ come from the germline V gene. This CDR3 reads CASSLLSGDETQYF. CDR3 DNA (partial): TGCGCCAGCAGCTTGTTGTCAGGGGACGAGACC.

A word on this clone: The read gets to within 3 residues of the CDR3 end, and the germline J gene fills in the rest. V is TRBV5-1 and J is TRBJ2-1; 7 bases match TRBD2. Germline V lookup: CDR1 SGHRS, CDR2 YFSETQ. CDR3 length: 15 amino acids. J gave up 5 bases and V 0 bases, and 5 bases lay outside the gene matches. CDR3 DNA, as far as it was read: TGCGCCAGCAGCTTGGCACTAGCGAAGAACAATGAG. This codes for CASSLALAKNNE. The whole CDR3 reads CASSLALAKNNEQFF.

For this clone: The read terminates 3 residues ahead of where the CDR3 ends, so the germline J gene completes it. The chain carries TRBV11-3 and TRBJ1-2, with D possibly TRBD1 on 6 matching bases. The CDR3 runs to 15 residues. Trimming stripped 1 base from V and 2 bases from J, with 11 bases between. Germline CDR1 is SGHNT and CDR2 is YENEEA. The CDR3 spells CASSLGDTGNYGYTF. The CDR3 DNA, read in part, is TGTGCCAGCAGCTTAGGGGATACAGGGAACTATGGC.

A word on this clone: The read ends 3 residues early relative to the CDR3; the germline J gene fills the gap. The chain carries TRBV7-3 and TRBJ1-1; D might be TRBD1 (5 bases). Trimming left V 2 bases short and J 4 bases short, with 11 bases between. The CDR3 is 14 amino acids. Germline-derived CDR1 and CDR2 are SGHTA and FQGTGA. The sequenced part of the CDR3 DNA is TGTGCCAGCAGCTTAGGTGCAGGGAGCACTGAA. Translating gives CASSLGAGSTE. The entire CDR3 sequence reads CASSLGAGSTEAFF.

As to this clone: The read finishes 3 residues shy of the CDR3 end, and the germline J gene is used to complete it. The chain is built from TRBV14 and TRBJ2-1; D unclear. Germline assignment: CDR1 SGHDN and CDR2 FVKESK. This CDR3 spans 12 amino acids. The V end lost 8 bases, the J end lost 4 bases, and 9 bases lay between the germline ends. The CDR3 bases that were read are TGTGCCAGCGCGACAATTTACAATGAG. Translating it yields CASATIYNE. The CDR3 in full is CASATIYNEQFF.

As to this clone: The CDR3 is cut off 3 residues early in the read; its end comes from the germline J gene. The V call is TRBV18, the J call TRBJ2-5, with 12 positions matching TRBD1. CDR1 is KGHSH, CDR2 LQKENI, per germline. Trimming took 3 bases from V and 4 from J; bases not matched to a gene: 9. This CDR3 has 17 amino acids. Partial CDR3 DNA: TGTGCCAGCTCACCGAGAGGGACAGGGGGCGCTGGAGAGACC. Translated: CASSPRGTGGAGET. The whole CDR3 protein is CASSPRGTGGAGETQYF.

As to this clone: The read terminates 3 residues before the CDR3 end, so the remaining end is supplied by the germline J gene. This chain connects TRBV7-8 to TRBJ2-5; perhaps TRBD2 as D (5 bases). Germline V gene sequence: CDR1 SGHVS, CDR2 FQNEAQ. The length of the CDR3 is 14 residues. V gave up 3 bases and J gave up 4 bases, with 12 bases separating them. The DNA read from the CDR3 is TGTGCCAGCAGCTTCCGAGGGTCCCTAGAGACC. Its translation is CASSFRGSLET. The CDR3, in full, reads CASSFRGSLETQYF.

With regard to this clone: The DNA ends 3 residues before the CDR3 does, and the rest of the CDR3 is filled in from the germline J gene. The chain employs TRBV7-8 and TRBJ1-3; D is perhaps TRBD1 (6 bases). V gave up 4 bases and J gave up 0 bases, with 10 bases separating them. This CDR3 spans 15 amino acids. Germline V gene data show CDR1 as SGHVS and CDR2 as FQNEAQ. The sequenced CDR3 bases are TGTGCCAGCAGCTCGGGGGGCTTCTCTGGAAACACC. Encoded protein: CASSSGGFSGNT. The full CDR3 protein is CASSSGGFSGNTIYF.

Of note for this clone: The read halts 3 residues ahead of the CDR3 end, with the missing end drawn from the germline J gene. The chain combines TRBV5-8 with TRBJ2-5; no reliable D call. Trimming stripped 10 bases from V and 4 bases from J, with 8 bases between. The CDR3 runs 10 residues. CDR1 and CDR2 from the germline V gene are SGHTS and YDEGEE. CDR3 in amino acids: CAGGGETQYF. The CDR3 bases that were read are TGTGCCGGCGGTGGAGAGACC.